Each of the 8 T cell receptor beta chains below was sequenced from the same sample in a study of cytomegalovirus exposure and HLA in healthy donors. PCR involved 60 Vbeta and 13 Jbeta primers. Clones were sequenced by immunoSEQ multiplex PCR, and TCRdb holds only the in-frame ones, with some missing. The table includes 100,000 or so clones, around 75% detected once. Sequencing was done on a sample of PBMCs. The receptors here all came from a man aged 40-50 years in good health and CMV-seronegative.

The chain couples TRBV6-4 to TRBJ2-3, with 7 bases matching TRBD2. Germline CDR1 is MRHNA and CDR2 is SNTAGT. The CDR3 covers 12 residues. Unmatched junction bases numbered 4, after V lost 10 bases and J lost 3 bases. CDR3 region: CATGTTTDTQYF. The CDR3 coding sequence is TGTGCCACCGGGACTACGACAGATACGCAGTATTTT.

This chain uses TRBV4-2 with TRBJ2-7; possible D gene TRBD2, 6 bases. CDR3 length equals 15 residues. Germline loops: CDR1 LGHNA, CDR2 YNFKEQ. The ends were cut back, 3 bases at V and 2 bases at J, with 14 bases in the middle. This CDR3 is CASSHGDGRTYEQYF. The CDR3 DNA is TGTGCCAGCAGCCACGGGGACGGGAGAACCTACGAGCAGTACTTC.

The chain uses TRBV21-1 and TRBJ2-2; TRBD2, the table's D call, lacks a check against the DNA. TRBV21-1 corresponds to a pseudogene. The CDR3 is 15 residues long. CDR3 loop: CASSTSLRDSGELFF. CDR3 bases: TGTGCCAGCAGCACCTCTCTCCGGGACTCCGGGGAGCTGTTTTTT.

V is TRBV5-4 and J is TRBJ2-5, with 8 bases aligning to TRBD2. V shed 5 bases, J shed 5 bases, and the junction held 11 bases outside the gene matches. The CDR3 is 15 amino acids. CDR1 and CDR2 from the germline V gene are SGHNT and YYREEE (reference sequence). The CDR3 nucleotides are TGTGCCAGCAGGCGGGGGGACCAACAACCGGAGACCCAGTACTTC. This translates into CASRRGDQQPETQYF.

The genes are TRBV27 and TRBJ1-6, with 8 bases lining up with TRBD1. This CDR3 spans 15 amino acids. Germline V lookup: CDR1 MNHEY, CDR2 SMNVEV (reference sequence). The V gene end was trimmed by 3 bases and the J gene end by 4 bases; junction bases not matched to a gene: 2. For the CDR3, the DNA is TGTGCCAGCAGTTTGGACAGGGATTATAATTCACCCCTCCACTTT. This sequence encodes CASSLDRDYNSPLHF.

The genes are TRBV7-9 and TRBJ1-1, with D hard to call. V lost 1 base and J 8 bases, leaving 17 bases between the germline ends. This CDR3 comprises 15 residues. Germline values: CDR1 SEHNR, CDR2 FQNEAQ (reference sequence). In DNA, the CDR3 is TGTGCCAGCAGCTTAGTCAAAACCAACCCGCGGGAAGCTTTCTTT. This translates into CASSLVKTNPREAFF.

The chain carries TRBV28 and TRBJ1-2; the match to TRBD1 covers 9 bases. Germline CDR1 and CDR2: MDHEN and SYDVKM. The V gene end was trimmed by 6 bases and the J gene end by 4 bases; junction bases not matched to a gene: 3. The CDR3 extends over 13 amino acids. CDR3 in DNA: TGTGCCAGCAGCCCGACAGGGGGCTATGGCTACACCTTC. As protein: CASSPTGGYGYTF.

The V gene is TRBV5-6, the J gene TRBJ1-4; 9 bases are a match to TRBD1. Germline V CDR1 and CDR2: SGHDT, YYEEEE. The CDR3 totals 17 residues. Trimming at V came to 4 bases and at J to 8 bases, leaving 15 bases not matched to a gene. The CDR3, as DNA: TGTGCCAGCAGCGCCCCCGGGACAGGGACCCTGGGGGAAAAACTGTTTTTT. It encodes CASSAPGTGTLGEKLFF.